Listed here are 18 T cell receptor beta chains from one sample, sequenced in a study of follicular helper T cells after annual influenza vaccination. The assay was immunoSEQ multiplex PCR, and TCRdb's table has in-frame clones only and misses some. The sample lists about 5,600 clones, roughly 83% occurring once. Time point here: 2015-2016 season, 7 days after influenza vaccination. The sequences come from CXCR5+ CD38- circulating T follicular helper cells from blood, collected 7 days after influenza vaccination. Subset reported: circulating Tfh, non-naive CD4+CXCR5+PD-1+ (ICOS+CD38+ or ICOS-CD38-). Receptor source: an adult who received the influenza vaccine.

The chain has TRBV11-3 and TRBJ2-3; TRBD1 matches 10 bases. The germline V gene has CDR1 SGHNT and CDR2 YENEEA. This CDR3 comprises 15 residues. Germline trimming cut 5 bases from V and 0 bases from J; bases unmatched to any gene: 2. The CDR3, as DNA: TGTGCCAGCAGCCGGGGACAGGGGAGCACAGATACGCAGTATTTT. It yields the protein CASSRGQGSTDTQYF.

This rearrangement joins TRBV6-1 to TRBJ1-1; 7 nucleotides match TRBD1. CDR1 and CDR2 (germline): MNHNS, SASEGT. This CDR3 has 13 amino acids. Trimming at V came to 6 bases and at J to 10 bases, leaving 11 bases not matched to a gene. CDR3 protein: CASSLTGLGVAFF. DNA for the CDR3: TGTGCCAGCAGCTTGACAGGGCTGGGTGTAGCTTTCTTT.

V usage is TRBV30 and J usage is TRBJ2-7; possible D gene TRBD2, 5 bases. V lost 4 bases to trimming and J lost 3 bases, with 13 bases between them. This CDR3 comprises 13 residues. Germline loops: CDR1 GTSNPN, CDR2 SVGIG (reference sequence). CDR3 bases: TGTGCCTGGACTAAGGGAGAGGGCTACGAGCAGTACTTC. Its protein product is CAWTKGEGYEQYF.

The DNA of the CDR3 is TGTGCCAGCAGTTTATACGGTACTAGCACAGATACGCAGTATTTT. This codes for CASSLYGTSTDTQYF. The chain has TRBV28 and TRBJ2-3; D unresolved. The V and J ends lost 1 base and 0 bases respectively, with 8 bases between them. This CDR3 has 15 residues. CDR1 is MDHEN, CDR2 SYDVKM, per germline. The complete variable domain, with remaining parts taken from reference TRBV28 and TRBJ2-3, reads DVKVTQSSRYLVKRTGEKVFLECVQDMDHENMFWYRQDPGLGLRLIYFSYDVKMKEKGDIPEGYSVSREKKERFSLILESASTNQTSMYLCASSLYGTSTDTQYFGPGTRLTVL.

This chain links TRBV19 with TRBJ1-3; possible D gene TRBD1, 6 bases. V was cut by 10 bases and J by 3 bases, with 13 bases left in between. Looked up from germline, CDR1 is LNHDA and CDR2 is SQIVND (reference sequence). The CDR3 contains 13 residues. The CDR3 loop is CAIPQGIGNTIYF. CDR3 in DNA: TGTGCCATTCCACAGGGAATTGGAAACACCATATATTTT.

The V and J genes are TRBV4-2 and TRBJ2-6; no reliable D call. CDR1 is LGHNA, CDR2 YNFKEQ, per germline. Trimming took off 5 bases at V and 5 bases at J, with 19 bases between the two ends. This CDR3 spans 17 amino acids. CDR3 sequence (DNA): TGTGCCAGCAGCATCAATAGGTTACAAAGTCGGGCCAACGTCCTGACTTTC. Protein sequence: CASSINRLQSRANVLTF.

This chain uses TRBV19 with TRBJ1-4; D is unresolved. The V gene lost 3 bases and the J gene lost 0 bases, with 8 bases spanning the gap. The germline CDR1 and CDR2 sequences are LNHDA and SQIVND (reference sequence). This CDR3 is built from 15 residues. CDR3 amino acids: CASSMKLSTNEKLFF. In DNA, the CDR3 is TGTGCCAGTAGTATGAAGCTTTCAACTAATGAAAAACTGTTTTTT.

J is TRBJ1-1 and V is TRBV6-6, with no clear D. The CDR3 sequence is 15 residues long. Germline CDR1 is MNHNY and CDR2 is SVGAGI (reference sequence). Deletions cut 7 bases from V and 1 base from J, with 16 bases between. The CDR3 coding sequence is TGTGCCAGCACCTCCATCGGGCAGAGGAACACTGAAGCTTTCTTT. It yields the protein CASTSIGQRNTEAFF.

CDR3 loop: CASSSTSPTSGGRDTQYF. CDR3 nucleotides: TGTGCCAGCAGCTCGACATCGCCGACTAGCGGGGGTAGAGATACGCAGTATTTT. The rearrangement uses TRBV5-6 and TRBJ2-3, with 12 nucleotides matching TRBD2. V trimming: 3 bases; J trimming: 5 bases; junction bases outside the gene matches: 13. The CDR3 has 18 amino acids. In germline, CDR1 is SGHDT, CDR2 YYEEEE.

This chain joins TRBV2 and TRBJ1-5; 8 positions match TRBD1. CDR3 length equals 15 residues. V lost 2 bases to trimming and J lost 6 bases; unmatched junction nucleotides: 6. Looked up from germline, CDR1 is SNHLY and CDR2 is FYNNEI. CDR3: CASSELRQGRQPQHF. The CDR3 DNA sequence: TGTGCCAGCAGTGAACTCCGACAGGGGCGTCAGCCCCAGCATTTT.

The rearrangement links TRBV7-2 to TRBJ1-5; D may be TRBD1 (6 bases). CDR3 length equals 15 residues. Trimming removed 2 bases at V and 2 bases at J, with 10 bases between. Per germline, CDR1 SGHTA and CDR2 FQGNSA. CDR3 DNA: TGTGCCAGCAGCTTATACAGGGTTGGCAATCAGCCCCAGCATTTT. This translates into CASSLYRVGNQPQHF.

V and J are TRBV25-1 and TRBJ2-3, with D uncertain. Germline CDR1 MGHDK, CDR2 SYGVNS. Trimming removed 5 bases from V and 4 bases from J, with 7 bases in between. The CDR3 runs 12 residues. The CDR3 region has the DNA TGTGCCAGCAGTCCGCCTTCAGATACGCAGTATTTT. This sequence encodes CASSPPSDTQYF.

The chain recombines TRBV5-4 with TRBJ2-7; TRBD1 is a possible D gene (6 bases). The CDR3 is made up of 16 amino acids. The germline gives CDR1 SGHNT, CDR2 YYREEE (reference sequence). Deletions cut 5 bases from V and 5 bases from J, with 23 bases between. The CDR3 loop reads CASSQTYQGLGNEQYF. The CDR3 DNA follows: TGTGCCAGCAGTCAAACCTACCAGGGGCTCGGAAACGAGCAGTACTTC.

The chain combines TRBV5-1 with TRBJ1-6, with D uncertain. Trimming stripped 0 bases from V and 6 bases from J, with 10 bases between. This CDR3 spans 15 amino acids. Germline values: CDR1 SGHRS, CDR2 YFSETQ. The DNA of the CDR3 is TGCGCCAGCAGCTTGGCCGGGGTGGGTAATTCACCCCTCCACTTT. Amino acids: CASSLAGVGNSPLHF.

The chain is built from TRBV9 and TRBJ2-7, with no clear D. Germline loops: CDR1 SGDLS, CDR2 YYNGEE. Trimming removed 0 bases at V and 7 bases at J, with 8 bases between. The CDR3 loop spans 12 amino acids. The CDR3 spells CASSVDPVEQYF. The CDR3 DNA reads as TGTGCCAGCAGCGTAGACCCGGTGGAGCAGTACTTC.

This chain links TRBV19 with TRBJ1-5; 9 bases line up with TRBD1. V trimming: 2 bases; J trimming: 0 bases; junction bases outside the gene matches: 8. Germline CDR1 reads LNHDA; CDR2 reads SQIVND (reference sequence). The CDR3 contains 18 residues. This CDR3 reads CASSIPMGQGISNQPQHF. The CDR3 bases are TGTGCCAGTAGTATACCAATGGGACAGGGAATTAGCAATCAGCCCCAGCATTTT.

This clone was recorded a few times. The chain joins TRBV5-1 to TRBJ1-5, with D possibly TRBD1 on 5 matching bases. This CDR3 spans 15 amino acids. The V end was cut by 2 bases, the J end by 0 bases, with 9 bases between. The germline CDR1 and CDR2 sequences are SGHRS and YFSETQ. The CDR3 DNA reads TGCGCCAGCAGCTTAGAAGGGGTTAGCAATCAGCCCCAGCATTTT. This encodes CASSLEGVSNQPQHF. Using reference TRBV5-1 and TRBJ1-5 for the parts outside the CDR3, the full variable domain is KAGVTQTPRYLIKTRGQQVTLSCSPISGHRSVSWYQQTPGQGLQFLFEYFSETQRNKGNFPGRFSGRQFSNSRSEMNVSTLELGDSALYLCASSLEGVSNQPQHFGDGTRLSIL.

The rearrangement links TRBV7-2 to TRBJ2-1, with no clear D. V gave up 4 bases and J gave up 7 bases, with 8 bases separating them. This CDR3 comprises 12 residues. Germline V gives CDR1 SGHTA, CDR2 FQGNSA. The CDR3, as DNA: TGTGCCAGCAGCTCTTCTAGGAATGAGCAGTTCTTC. Its translation is CASSSSRNEQFF.